A selection of T cell receptor beta chains follows, all from one sample in a study of cytomegalovirus exposure and HLA in healthy donors. Measured with immunoSEQ multiplex PCR; TCRdb has only the in-frame clones, and not every one. Of tens of thousands of clones listed, about 78% are singletons. The specimen was PBMCs. These TCRs come from a man aged 40-49 years in good health and CMV-seronegative. Each CDR3 is given with its conserved first and last residue. The order of the fields is clone size, CDR3 length, D gene, V gene, J gene, CDR3 protein, CDR3 DNA. The D gene is left open where the match is weak. Size is omitted from some rows. Given values are once, few, many or a class for expanded clones.

clone_size: -
cdr3_length: 15
d_call: TRBD2
v_call: TRBV10-3
j_call: TRBJ2-1
cdr3_aa: CAISHTSGSYNEQFF
cdr3_nt: TGTGCCATCAGTCATACTAGCGGCTCCTACAATGAGCAGTTCTTC

clone_size: -
cdr3_length: 13
d_call: TRBD1
v_call: TRBV10-3
j_call: TRBJ1-2
cdr3_aa: CASIGTGEYGYTF
cdr3_nt: TGTGCCAGTATTGGGACAGGGGAATATGGCTACACCTTC

clone_size: -
cdr3_length: 15
d_call: TRBD2
v_call: TRBV7-2
j_call: TRBJ2-3
cdr3_aa: CASSRTSGSGGTQYF
cdr3_nt: TGTGCCAGCAGTCGGACTAGCGGGAGTGGGGGTACGCAGTATTTT

clone_size: -
cdr3_length: 17
d_call: TRBD2
v_call: TRBV10-3
j_call: TRBJ2-1
cdr3_aa: CAISESGGRDSHNEQFF
cdr3_nt: TGTGCCATCAGTGAGTCGGGAGGGAGGGACTCCCACAATGAGCAGTTCTTC

clone_size: -
cdr3_length: 13
d_call: TRBD2
v_call: TRBV5-1
j_call: TRBJ2-7
cdr3_aa: CASNRGGTYEQYF
cdr3_nt: TGCGCCAGCAATCGGGGGGGTACCTACGAGCAGTACTTC

clone_size: -
cdr3_length: 14
d_call: -
v_call: TRBV19
j_call: TRBJ1-1
cdr3_aa: CASSIGLGASAAFF
cdr3_nt: TGTGCCAGTAGTATAGGATTGGGGGCGTCAGCAGCTTTCTTT

clone_size: -
cdr3_length: 14
d_call: -
v_call: TRBV4-1
j_call: TRBJ1-5
cdr3_aa: CASSQEAGLQPQHF
cdr3_nt: TGCGCCAGCAGCCAAGAGGCAGGTCTGCAGCCCCAGCATTTT

clone_size: -
cdr3_length: 15
d_call: -
v_call: TRBV6-6
j_call: TRBJ1-5
cdr3_aa: CASSYSGRGTQPQHF
cdr3_nt: TGTGCCAGCAGTTACTCGGGGAGGGGCACTCAGCCCCAGCATTTT

clone_size: -
cdr3_length: 16
d_call: TRBD2
v_call: TRBV7-6
j_call: TRBJ2-2
cdr3_aa: CASSPGTSGRSGELFF
cdr3_nt: TGTGCCAGCAGCCCCGGGACTAGCGGGAGATCCGGGGAGCTGTTTTTT

clone_size: -
cdr3_length: 15
d_call: TRBD2
v_call: TRBV2
j_call: TRBJ2-1
cdr3_aa: CASSLEGGRENEQFF
cdr3_nt: TGTGCCAGCAGTCTCGAGGGCGGGAGGGAAAATGAGCAGTTCTTC

clone_size: -
cdr3_length: 14
d_call: TRBD1
v_call: TRBV5-1
j_call: TRBJ2-1
cdr3_aa: CASSPGTDYNEQFF
cdr3_nt: TGCGCCAGCAGCCCCGGGACAGATTACAATGAGCAGTTCTTC

clone_size: -
cdr3_length: 16
d_call: -
v_call: TRBV9
j_call: TRBJ2-1
cdr3_aa: CASSLRTTGSYNEQFF
cdr3_nt: TGTGCCAGCAGCCTGAGGACTACCGGGTCCTACAATGAGCAGTTCTTC

clone_size: once
cdr3_length: 15
d_call: TRBD2
v_call: TRBV5-1
j_call: TRBJ2-1
cdr3_aa: CASSLGGTSNYEQFF
cdr3_nt: TGCGCCAGCTCCCTGGGCGGGACTAGTAACTATGAGCAGTTCTTC

clone_size: few
cdr3_length: 12
d_call: TRBD1
v_call: TRBV6-1
j_call: TRBJ1-1
cdr3_aa: CASVRQGTEAFF
cdr3_nt: TGTGCCAGCGTCAGACAGGGAACTGAAGCTTTCTTT

clone_size: -
cdr3_length: 14
d_call: -
v_call: TRBV5-5
j_call: TRBJ1-4
cdr3_aa: CASSSGTTNEKLFF
cdr3_nt: TGTGCCAGCAGCTCGGGGACAACTAATGAAAAACTGTTTTTT

clone_size: -
cdr3_length: 16
d_call: TRBD2
v_call: TRBV6-4
j_call: TRBJ2-1
cdr3_aa: CASSRTAGGLYNEQFF
cdr3_nt: TGTGCCAGCAGTCGGACGGCGGGAGGACTCTACAATGAGCAGTTCTTC

clone_size: -
cdr3_length: 14
d_call: -
v_call: TRBV11-2
j_call: TRBJ1-2
cdr3_aa: CASSSQGRNYGYTF
cdr3_nt: TGTGCCAGCAGCTCGCAGGGGCGTAACTATGGCTACACCTTC

clone_size: few
cdr3_length: 21
d_call: -
v_call: TRBV7-8
j_call: TRBJ1-3
cdr3_aa: CASSLASFVSAPYSSGNTIYF
cdr3_nt: TGTGCCAGCAGCTTAGCTTCTTTTGTGTCAGCGCCATATTCCTCTGGAAACACCATATATTTT

clone_size: -
cdr3_length: 15
d_call: TRBD2
v_call: TRBV12-5
j_call: TRBJ2-5
cdr3_aa: CASGSDGIAGETQYF
cdr3_nt: TGTGCTAGTGGTTCAGACGGGATAGCGGGAGAGACCCAGTACTTC

clone_size: few
cdr3_length: 14
d_call: TRBD1
v_call: TRBV7-2
j_call: TRBJ1-2
cdr3_aa: CASSPGQKTYGYTF
cdr3_nt: TGTGCCAGCAGCCCGGGACAGAAGACCTATGGCTACACCTTC

clone_size: -
cdr3_length: 11
d_call: -
v_call: TRBV5-1
j_call: TRBJ1-1
cdr3_aa: CASSLTGEAFF
cdr3_nt: TGCGCCAGCAGCCTGACAGGTGAAGCTTTCTTT

clone_size: -
cdr3_length: 18
d_call: TRBD2
v_call: TRBV9
j_call: TRBJ2-3
cdr3_aa: CASSVNLLAGAEADTQYF
cdr3_nt: TGTGCCAGCAGCGTAAACCTACTAGCGGGAGCGGAGGCAGATACGCAGTATTTT

clone_size: -
cdr3_length: 14
d_call: -
v_call: TRBV6-1
j_call: TRBJ2-7
cdr3_aa: CASSEFTGNYEQYF
cdr3_nt: TGTGCCAGCAGTGAGTTTACAGGGAACTACGAGCAGTACTTC

clone_size: -
cdr3_length: 15
d_call: -
v_call: TRBV10-3
j_call: TRBJ1-4
cdr3_aa: CAISESRGTNEKLFF
cdr3_nt: TGTGCCATCAGTGAGTCGAGGGGGACTAATGAAAAACTGTTTTTT

clone_size: -
cdr3_length: 16
d_call: TRBD2
v_call: TRBV7-2
j_call: TRBJ2-4
cdr3_aa: CASSLGSGSIKNSQYF
cdr3_nt: TGTGCCAGCAGCTTAGGAAGCGGGAGTATCAAAAACAGTCAGTACTTC

clone_size: -
cdr3_length: 16
d_call: TRBD2
v_call: TRBV5-4
j_call: TRBJ2-1
cdr3_aa: CASSTLAGLTYNEQFF
cdr3_nt: TGTGCCAGCAGTACCCTAGCGGGACTAACCTACAATGAGCAGTTCTTC

clone_size: once
cdr3_length: 14
d_call: TRBD2
v_call: TRBV2
j_call: TRBJ2-1
cdr3_aa: CASSVSGLYNEQFF
cdr3_nt: TGTGCCAGCAGTGTTAGCGGGCTTTACAATGAGCAGTTCTTC

clone_size: -
cdr3_length: 14
d_call: -
v_call: TRBV18
j_call: TRBJ2-5
cdr3_aa: CASSPGGKRETQYF
cdr3_nt: TGTGCCAGCTCACCGGGAGGAAAGCGAGAGACCCAGTACTTC

clone_size: -
cdr3_length: 14
d_call: TRBD1
v_call: TRBV5-1
j_call: TRBJ2-3
cdr3_aa: CASSHRGGTDTQYF
cdr3_nt: TGCGCCAGCAGCCACAGGGGCGGAACAGATACGCAGTATTTT

clone_size: -
cdr3_length: 13
d_call: TRBD1
v_call: TRBV15
j_call: TRBJ1-1
cdr3_aa: CATSTRTGTEAFF
cdr3_nt: TGTGCCACCAGCACTCGGACAGGGACTGAAGCTTTCTTT

clone_size: -
cdr3_length: 15
d_call: TRBD2
v_call: TRBV7-8
j_call: TRBJ2-1
cdr3_aa: CASSQGTRGYNEQFF
cdr3_nt: TGTGCCAGCAGCCAAGGGACTAGAGGTTACAATGAGCAGTTCTTC

clone_size: few
cdr3_length: 15
d_call: -
v_call: TRBV5-5
j_call: TRBJ1-3
cdr3_aa: CASSLMPQSGNTIYF
cdr3_nt: TGTGCCAGCAGCTTGATGCCACAGTCTGGAAACACCATATATTTT

clone_size: -
cdr3_length: 16
d_call: TRBD2
v_call: TRBV27
j_call: TRBJ2-1
cdr3_aa: CASSYRLAVTYNEQFF
cdr3_nt: TGTGCCAGCAGTTACCGACTAGCGGTTACCTACAATGAGCAGTTCTTC

clone_size: -
cdr3_length: 14
d_call: -
v_call: TRBV27
j_call: TRBJ1-2
cdr3_aa: CASSLSGGNYGYTF
cdr3_nt: TGTGCCAGCAGTTTATCGGGGGGAAACTATGGCTACACCTTC

clone_size: -
cdr3_length: 13
d_call: -
v_call: TRBV18
j_call: TRBJ1-5
cdr3_aa: CASSLDSNQPQHF
cdr3_nt: TGTGCCAGCTCACTAGATAGCAATCAGCCCCAGCATTTT

clone_size: -
cdr3_length: 15
d_call: -
v_call: TRBV21-1
j_call: TRBJ1-1
cdr3_aa: CASSRKAGLCTEAFF
cdr3_nt: TGTGCCAGCAGCCGAAAAGCGGGGTTATGCACTGAAGCTTTCTTT

clone_size: -
cdr3_length: 15
d_call: -
v_call: TRBV4-2
j_call: TRBJ1-6
cdr3_aa: CASSLNRDRNSPLHF
cdr3_nt: TGTGCCAGCAGCCTTAACAGGGATCGGAATTCACCCCTCCACTTT

clone_size: -
cdr3_length: 16
d_call: -
v_call: TRBV18
j_call: TRBJ2-1
cdr3_aa: CASSITGTPSYNEQFF
cdr3_nt: TGTGCCAGCTCAATTACAGGGACCCCCTCCTACAATGAGCAGTTCTTC

clone_size: few
cdr3_length: 14
d_call: TRBD1
v_call: TRBV29-1
j_call: TRBJ1-1
cdr3_aa: CSVGTGAMNTEAFF
cdr3_nt: TGCAGCGTGGGGACAGGGGCCATGAACACTGAAGCTTTCTTT

clone_size: -
cdr3_length: 14
d_call: -
v_call: TRBV7-9
j_call: TRBJ1-2
cdr3_aa: CASSLSQGAGGYTF
cdr3_nt: TGTGCCAGCAGCCTTAGCCAGGGCGCTGGTGGCTACACCTTC

clone_size: once
cdr3_length: 11
d_call: -
v_call: TRBV28
j_call: TRBJ2-7
cdr3_aa: CASSLSREQYF
cdr3_nt: TGTGCCAGCAGTTTAAGCCGGGAGCAGTACTTC

clone_size: once
cdr3_length: 14
d_call: TRBD1
v_call: TRBV2
j_call: TRBJ1-2
cdr3_aa: CASSGDRGNYGYTF
cdr3_nt: TGTGCCAGCAGTGGTGACAGGGGGAACTATGGCTACACCTTC

clone_size: once
cdr3_length: 12
d_call: -
v_call: TRBV19
j_call: TRBJ1-2
cdr3_aa: CASSFLDYGYTF
cdr3_nt: TGTGCCAGTAGTTTTCTAGACTATGGCTACACCTTC

clone_size: -
cdr3_length: 15
d_call: -
v_call: TRBV19
j_call: TRBJ1-1
cdr3_aa: CASSLRDTKNTEAFF
cdr3_nt: TGTGCCAGTAGCCTCCGGGACACCAAGAACACTGAAGCTTTCTTT

clone_size: -
cdr3_length: 14
d_call: TRBD1
v_call: TRBV28
j_call: TRBJ2-7
cdr3_aa: CASSFGQGGYEQYF
cdr3_nt: TGTGCCAGCAGTTTTGGACAGGGGGGTTACGAGCAGTACTTC

clone_size: once
cdr3_length: 14
d_call: -
v_call: TRBV5-6
j_call: TRBJ1-1
cdr3_aa: CASSLFEGNTEAFF
cdr3_nt: TGTGCCAGCAGCTTGTTCGAGGGGAACACTGAAGCTTTCTTT

clone_size: -
cdr3_length: 13
d_call: TRBD2
v_call: TRBV7-3
j_call: TRBJ2-1
cdr3_aa: CASSHQGLAGLFF
cdr3_nt: TGTGCCAGCAGCCACCAGGGACTAGCGGGTCTCTTCTTC

clone_size: -
cdr3_length: 17
d_call: -
v_call: TRBV13
j_call: TRBJ2-1
cdr3_aa: CASSLGASATPYNEQFF
cdr3_nt: TGTGCCAGCAGCTTAGGGGCTAGCGCCACCCCCTACAATGAGCAGTTCTTC

clone_size: -
cdr3_length: 13
d_call: -
v_call: TRBV9
j_call: TRBJ1-1
cdr3_aa: CASSPRSMNEAFF
cdr3_nt: TGTGCCAGCAGCCCCCGGTCGATGAACGAAGCTTTCTTT

clone_size: -
cdr3_length: 14
d_call: -
v_call: TRBV6-6
j_call: TRBJ2-7
cdr3_aa: CASSYGSSGSEQYF
cdr3_nt: TGTGCCAGCAGTTACGGAAGTAGCGGCAGCGAGCAGTACTTC

clone_size: -
cdr3_length: 15
d_call: -
v_call: TRBV6-4
j_call: TRBJ2-3
cdr3_aa: CASSDSHGGPDTQYF
cdr3_nt: TGTGCCAGCAGTGACTCTCACGGGGGACCAGATACGCAGTATTTT

clone_size: -
cdr3_length: 13
d_call: -
v_call: TRBV19
j_call: TRBJ1-2
cdr3_aa: CASNQGSGLGYTF
cdr3_nt: TGTGCCAGTAACCAGGGGTCGGGTCTGGGCTACACCTTC

clone_size: once
cdr3_length: 14
d_call: TRBD2
v_call: TRBV7-3
j_call: TRBJ2-3
cdr3_aa: CASSKGGSADTQYF
cdr3_nt: TGTGCCAGCTCAAAGGGCGGGAGCGCAGATACGCAGTATTTT

clone_size: -
cdr3_length: 18
d_call: TRBD1
v_call: TRBV7-6
j_call: TRBJ2-7
cdr3_aa: CASSLEAARTGGSYEQYF
cdr3_nt: TGTGCCAGCAGCTTAGAAGCCGCGCGGACAGGGGGCTCCTACGAGCAGTACTTC